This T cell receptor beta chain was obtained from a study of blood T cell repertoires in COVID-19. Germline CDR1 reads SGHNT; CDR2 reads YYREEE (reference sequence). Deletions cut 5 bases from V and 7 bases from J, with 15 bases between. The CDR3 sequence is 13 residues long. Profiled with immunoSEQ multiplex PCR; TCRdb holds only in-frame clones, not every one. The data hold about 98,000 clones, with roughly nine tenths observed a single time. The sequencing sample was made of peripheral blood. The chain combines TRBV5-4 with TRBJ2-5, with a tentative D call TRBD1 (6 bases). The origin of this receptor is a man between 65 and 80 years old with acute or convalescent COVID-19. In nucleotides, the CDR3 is TGTGCCAGCAGTCCCAGGGGTTCCCCGACCCAGTACTTC. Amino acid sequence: CASSPRGSPTQYF. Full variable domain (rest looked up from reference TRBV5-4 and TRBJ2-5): ETGVTQSPTHLIKTRGQQVTLRCSSQSGHNTVSWYQQALGQGPQFIFQYYREEENGRGNFPPRFSGLQFPNYSSELNVNALELDDSALYLCASSPRGSPTQYFGPGTRLLVL.